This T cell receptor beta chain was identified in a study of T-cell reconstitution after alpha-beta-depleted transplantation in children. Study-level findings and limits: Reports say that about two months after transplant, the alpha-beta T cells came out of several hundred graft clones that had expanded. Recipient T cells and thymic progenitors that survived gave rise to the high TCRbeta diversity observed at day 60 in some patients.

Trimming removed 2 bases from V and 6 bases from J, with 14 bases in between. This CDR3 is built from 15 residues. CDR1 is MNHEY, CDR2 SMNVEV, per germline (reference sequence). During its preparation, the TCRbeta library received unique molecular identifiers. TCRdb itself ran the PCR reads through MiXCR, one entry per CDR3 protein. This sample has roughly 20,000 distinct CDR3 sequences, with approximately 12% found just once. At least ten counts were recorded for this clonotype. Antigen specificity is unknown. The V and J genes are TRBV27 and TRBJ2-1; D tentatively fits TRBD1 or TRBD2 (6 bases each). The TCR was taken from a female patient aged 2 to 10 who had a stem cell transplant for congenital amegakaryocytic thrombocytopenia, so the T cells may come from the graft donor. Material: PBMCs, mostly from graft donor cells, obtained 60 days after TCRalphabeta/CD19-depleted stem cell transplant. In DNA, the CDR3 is TGTGCCAGCAGTTTAAATCCCAGGGGAGGCAATGAGCAGTTCTTC. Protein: CASSLNPRGGNEQFF.